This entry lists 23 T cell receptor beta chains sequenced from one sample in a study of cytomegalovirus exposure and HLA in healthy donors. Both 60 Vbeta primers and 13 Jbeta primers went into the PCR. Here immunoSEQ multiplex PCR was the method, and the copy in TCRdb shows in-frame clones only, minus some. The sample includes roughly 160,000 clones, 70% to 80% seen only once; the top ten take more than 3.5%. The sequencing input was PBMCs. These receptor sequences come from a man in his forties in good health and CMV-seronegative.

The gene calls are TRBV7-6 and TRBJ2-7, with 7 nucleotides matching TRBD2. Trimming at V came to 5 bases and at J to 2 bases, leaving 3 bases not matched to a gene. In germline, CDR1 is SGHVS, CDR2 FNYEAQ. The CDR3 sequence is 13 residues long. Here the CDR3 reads CASSIGLAYEQYF. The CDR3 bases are TGTGCCAGCAGCATCGGACTAGCCTACGAGCAGTACTTC.

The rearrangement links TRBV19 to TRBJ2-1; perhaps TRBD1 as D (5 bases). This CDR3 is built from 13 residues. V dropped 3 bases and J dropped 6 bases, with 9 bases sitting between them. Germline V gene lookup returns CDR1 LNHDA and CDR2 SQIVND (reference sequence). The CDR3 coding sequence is TGTGCCAGTAGTATGTGGCAGGGCAATGAGCAGTTCTTC. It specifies CASSMWQGNEQFF.

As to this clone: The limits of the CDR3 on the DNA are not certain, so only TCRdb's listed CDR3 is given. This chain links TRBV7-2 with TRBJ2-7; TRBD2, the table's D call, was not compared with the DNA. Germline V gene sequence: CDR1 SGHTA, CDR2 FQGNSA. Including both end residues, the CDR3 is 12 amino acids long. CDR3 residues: CASSFGGGALYF.

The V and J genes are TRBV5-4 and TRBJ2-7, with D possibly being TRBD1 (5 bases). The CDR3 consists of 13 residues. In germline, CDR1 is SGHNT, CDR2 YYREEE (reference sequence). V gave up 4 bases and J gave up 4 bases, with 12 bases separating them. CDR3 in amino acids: CASSTGFTYEQYF. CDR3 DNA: TGTGCCAGCAGCACAGGTTTTACATACGAGCAGTACTTC.

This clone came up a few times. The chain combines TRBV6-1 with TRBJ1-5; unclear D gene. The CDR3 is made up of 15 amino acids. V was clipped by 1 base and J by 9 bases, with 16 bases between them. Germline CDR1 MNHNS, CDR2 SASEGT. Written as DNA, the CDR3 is TGTGCCAGCAGTGAAGACAGATTCCCCCAAGGGCCCCAGCATTTT. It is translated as CASSEDRFPQGPQHF.

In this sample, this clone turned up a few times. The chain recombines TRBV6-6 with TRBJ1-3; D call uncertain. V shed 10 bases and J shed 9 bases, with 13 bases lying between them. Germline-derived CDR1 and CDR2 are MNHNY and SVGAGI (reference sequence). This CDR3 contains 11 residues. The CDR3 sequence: CATDGGGTIYF. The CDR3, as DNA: TGTGCCACGGATGGAGGCGGCACCATATATTTT.

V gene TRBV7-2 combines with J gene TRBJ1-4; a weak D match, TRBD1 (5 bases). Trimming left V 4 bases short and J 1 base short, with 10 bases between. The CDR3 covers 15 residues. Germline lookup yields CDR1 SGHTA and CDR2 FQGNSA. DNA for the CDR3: TGTGCCAGCAGCTACTCAGGGATAACTAATGAAAAACTGTTTTTT. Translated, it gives CASSYSGITNEKLFF.

CDR3 sequence reads: CAWSVGGLAAGYGYTF. The DNA of the CDR3 is TGTGCCTGGAGTGTAGGGGGGCTGGCAGCGGGATATGGCTACACCTTC. J is TRBJ1-2 and V is TRBV30, with TRBD1 as a possible D gene (6 bases). CDR3 length: 16 residues. Between the trimmed V and J ends, which lost 0 bases and 5 bases, there was a span of 19 bases. Germline V lookup: CDR1 GTSNPN, CDR2 SVGIG (reference sequence).

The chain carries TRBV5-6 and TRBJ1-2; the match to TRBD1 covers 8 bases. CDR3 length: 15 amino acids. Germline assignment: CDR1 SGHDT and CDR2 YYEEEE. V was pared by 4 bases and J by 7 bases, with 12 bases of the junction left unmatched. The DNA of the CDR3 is TGTGCCAGCAGCCCCCGAGGGCAGGGGGCGCGTGGCTACACCTTC. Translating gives CASSPRGQGARGYTF.

This CDR3 reads CASSRITGTDEAFF. CDR3 coding DNA: TGTGCCAGCAGCCGGATCACCGGGACAGATGAAGCTTTCTTT. The chain employs TRBV7-2 and TRBJ1-1; 7 bases are shared with TRBD1. The V segment lost 5 bases and the J segment 7 bases; nucleotides outside the gene matches: 10. From germline, CDR1 is SGHTA and CDR2 FQGNSA. This CDR3 contains 14 residues. The full variable domain, completed using reference TRBV7-2 and TRBJ1-1, is GAGVSQSPSNKVTEKGKDVELRCDPISGHTALYWYRQSLGQGLEFLIYFQGNSAPDKSGLPSDRFSAERTGGSVSTLTIQRTQQEDSAVYLCASSRITGTDEAFFGQGTRLTVV.

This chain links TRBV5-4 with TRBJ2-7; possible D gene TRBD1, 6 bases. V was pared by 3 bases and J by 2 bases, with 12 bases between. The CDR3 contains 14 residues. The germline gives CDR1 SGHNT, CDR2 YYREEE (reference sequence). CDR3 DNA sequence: TGTGCCAGCAGCTCCCGGGACACGCCCTACGAGCAGTACTTC. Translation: CASSSRDTPYEQYF.

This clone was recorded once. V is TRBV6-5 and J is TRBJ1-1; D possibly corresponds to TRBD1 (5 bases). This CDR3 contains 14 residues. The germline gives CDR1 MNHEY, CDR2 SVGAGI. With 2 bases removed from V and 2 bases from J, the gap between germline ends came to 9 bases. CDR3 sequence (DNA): TGTGCCAGCAGTTACATGGGGCTTAACACTGAAGCTTTCTTT. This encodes CASSYMGLNTEAFF.

The chain's CDR3 is CASSLRSSAEAFF. The CDR3 nucleotides are TGTGCCAGCAGCCTACGATCGTCTGCTGAAGCTTTCTTT. The chain has TRBV28 and TRBJ1-1; the D is unclear. The V end was cut by 6 bases, the J end by 6 bases, with 14 bases between. This CDR3 is built from 13 residues. Looked up from germline, CDR1 is MDHEN and CDR2 is SYDVKM. The full variable domain, completed using reference TRBV28 and TRBJ1-1, is DVKVTQSSRYLVKRTGEKVFLECVQDMDHENMFWYRQDPGLGLRLIYFSYDVKMKEKGDIPEGYSVSREKKERFSLILESASTNQTSMYLCASSLRSSAEAFFGQGTRLTVV.

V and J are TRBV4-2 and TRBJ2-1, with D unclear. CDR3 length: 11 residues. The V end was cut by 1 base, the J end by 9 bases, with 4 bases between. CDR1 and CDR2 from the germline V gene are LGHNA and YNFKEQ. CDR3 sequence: CASSQAGEQFF. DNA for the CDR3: TGTGCCAGCAGCCAAGCGGGTGAGCAGTTCTTC.

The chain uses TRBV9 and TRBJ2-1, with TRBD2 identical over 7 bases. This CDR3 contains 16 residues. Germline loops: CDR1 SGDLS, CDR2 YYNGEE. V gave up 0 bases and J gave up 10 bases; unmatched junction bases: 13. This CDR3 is CASSVASGGVPEEQFF. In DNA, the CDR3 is TGTGCCAGCAGCGTAGCTTCGGGGGGTGTCCCGGAGGAGCAGTTCTTC.

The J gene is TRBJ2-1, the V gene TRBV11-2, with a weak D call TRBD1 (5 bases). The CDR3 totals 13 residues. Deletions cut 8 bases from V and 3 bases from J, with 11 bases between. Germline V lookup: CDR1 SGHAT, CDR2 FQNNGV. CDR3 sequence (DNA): TGTGCCAGCGGGTCAGGGTTCTACAATGAGCAGTTCTTC. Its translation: CASGSGFYNEQFF.

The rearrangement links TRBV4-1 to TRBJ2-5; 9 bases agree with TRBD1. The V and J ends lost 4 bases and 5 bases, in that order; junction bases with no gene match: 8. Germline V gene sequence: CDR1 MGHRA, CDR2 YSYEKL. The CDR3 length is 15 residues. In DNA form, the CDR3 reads TGCGCCAGCAGCCCAACACAGGGGGCTGCGGAGACCCAGTACTTC. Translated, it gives CASSPTQGAAETQYF.

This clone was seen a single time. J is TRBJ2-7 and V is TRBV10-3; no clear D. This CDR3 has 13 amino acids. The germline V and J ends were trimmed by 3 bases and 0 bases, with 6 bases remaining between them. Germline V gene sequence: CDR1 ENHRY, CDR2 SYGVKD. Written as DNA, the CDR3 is TGTGCCATCAGTGACTCTAGCTCCTACGAGCAGTACTTC. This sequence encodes CAISDSSSYEQYF.

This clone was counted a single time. The CDR3 region has the DNA TGTGCCAGCAGCCCTCAGGGGCCTGGCTTTGGAGACTACACCTTC. The encoded protein is CASSPQGPGFGDYTF. This chain connects TRBV9 to TRBJ1-2; possible D gene TRBD1, 6 bases. Looked up from germline, CDR1 is SGDLS and CDR2 is YYNGEE. This CDR3 has 15 amino acids. V was shortened by 4 bases and J by 10 bases, with 23 bases between the two germline ends.

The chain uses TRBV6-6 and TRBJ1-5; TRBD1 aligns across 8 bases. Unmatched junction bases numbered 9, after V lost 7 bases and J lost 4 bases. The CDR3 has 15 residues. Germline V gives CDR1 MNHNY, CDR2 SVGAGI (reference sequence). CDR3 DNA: TGTGCCAGCATAGGACAGGGAGGAGGGAATCAGCCCCAGCATTTT. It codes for CASIGQGGGNQPQHF.

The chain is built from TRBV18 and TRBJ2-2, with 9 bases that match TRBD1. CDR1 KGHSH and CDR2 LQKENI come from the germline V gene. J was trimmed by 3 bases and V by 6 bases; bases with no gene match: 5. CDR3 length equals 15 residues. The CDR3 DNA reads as TGTGCCAGCTCTCCAGGGACAGGGCACACCGGGGAGCTGTTTTTT. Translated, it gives CASSPGTGHTGELFF.

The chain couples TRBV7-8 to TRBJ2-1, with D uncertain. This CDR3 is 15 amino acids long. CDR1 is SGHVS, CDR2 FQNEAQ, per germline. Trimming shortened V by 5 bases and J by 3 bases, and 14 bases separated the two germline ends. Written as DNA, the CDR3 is TGTGCCAGCAGCCGGTCTGTCGGCGGCTACAATGAGCAGTTCTTC. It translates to CASSRSVGGYNEQFF.

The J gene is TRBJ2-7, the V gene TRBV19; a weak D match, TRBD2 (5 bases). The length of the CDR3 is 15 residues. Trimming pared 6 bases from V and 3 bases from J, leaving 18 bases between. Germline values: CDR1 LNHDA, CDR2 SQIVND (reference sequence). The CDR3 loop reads CASSAPEARGYEQYF. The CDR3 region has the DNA TGTGCCAGTAGCGCCCCGGAGGCGCGTGGCTACGAGCAGTACTTC.